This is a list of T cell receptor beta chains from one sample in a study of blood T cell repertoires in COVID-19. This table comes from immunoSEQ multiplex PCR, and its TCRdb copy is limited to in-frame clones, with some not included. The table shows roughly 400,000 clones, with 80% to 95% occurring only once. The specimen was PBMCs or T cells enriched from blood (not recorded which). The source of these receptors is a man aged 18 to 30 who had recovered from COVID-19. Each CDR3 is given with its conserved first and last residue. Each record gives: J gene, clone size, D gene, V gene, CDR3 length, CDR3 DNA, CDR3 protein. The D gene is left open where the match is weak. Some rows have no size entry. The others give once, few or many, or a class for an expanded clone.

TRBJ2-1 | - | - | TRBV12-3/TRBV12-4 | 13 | TGTGCCAGCAGTTTAGGGAGTGTGGAGAAGCAGTTCTTC | CASSLGSVEKQFF
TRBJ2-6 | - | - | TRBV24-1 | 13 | TGTGCCACCAGTGCGGCTGGGGCCAACGTCCTGACTTTC | CATSAAGANVLTF
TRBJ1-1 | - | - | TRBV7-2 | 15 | TGTGCCAGCAGCTTAACTCAGGGGCTATTGGCTGAAGCTTTCTTT | CASSLTQGLLAEAFF
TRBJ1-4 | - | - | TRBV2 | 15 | TGTGCCAGCAGTGAAGCGCTTTTAGCTAATGAAAAACTGTTTTTT | CASSEALLANEKLFF
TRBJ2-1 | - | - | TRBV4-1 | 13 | TGCGCCAGCAGCCAACCCCTATACAATGAGCAGTTCTTC | CASSQPLYNEQFF
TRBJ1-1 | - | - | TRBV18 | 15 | TGTGCCAGCTCTCCACTCAGGGCCCCGAACACTGAAGCTTTCTTT | CASSPLRAPNTEAFF
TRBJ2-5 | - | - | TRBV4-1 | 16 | TGCGCCAGCAGCCAAGACGGTCGAGCGGAGCAAGAGACCCAGTACTTC | CASSQDGRAEQETQYF
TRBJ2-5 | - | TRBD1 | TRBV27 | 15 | TGTGCCAGCAGTCCGGGACAGGACTACCAAGAGACCCAGTACTTC | CASSPGQDYQETQYF
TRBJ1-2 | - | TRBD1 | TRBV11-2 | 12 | TGTGCCAGCTGGACAGGGCTCTATGGCTACACCTTC | CASWTGLYGYTF
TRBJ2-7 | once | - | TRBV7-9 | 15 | TGTGCCAGCAGCTTCAGGGGCGCGAGCTCCTACGAGCAGTACTTC | CASSFRGASSYEQYF
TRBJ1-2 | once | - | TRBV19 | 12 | TGTGCCAGTAGTCGGGATATCTATGGCTACACCTTC | CASSRDIYGYTF
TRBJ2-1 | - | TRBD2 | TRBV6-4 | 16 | TGTGCCAGCAGGCAAGGACTAGGATTATCCTACAATGAGCAGTTCTTC | CASRQGLGLSYNEQFF
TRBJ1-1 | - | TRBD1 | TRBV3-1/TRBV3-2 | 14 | TGTGCCAGCAGCCGTGGGACAGGGAACACTGAAGCTTTCTTT | CASSRGTGNTEAFF
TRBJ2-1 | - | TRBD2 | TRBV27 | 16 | TGTGCCAGCAGTTTGGGACTAGCGGGAGGGGTTAATGAGCAGTTCTTC | CASSLGLAGGVNEQFF
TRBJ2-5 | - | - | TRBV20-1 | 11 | TGCAGTGCTCCCAAAAAAGAGACCCAGTACTTC | CSAPKKETQYF
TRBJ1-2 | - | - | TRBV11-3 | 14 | TGTGCCAGCAGCCTTAGGTCCGGGTTCTATGGCTACACCTTC | CASSLRSGFYGYTF
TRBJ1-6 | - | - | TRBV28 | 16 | TGTGCCAGCACCTCCACCTCGCAGGGGTGGAATTCACCCCTCCACTTT | CASTSTSQGWNSPLHF
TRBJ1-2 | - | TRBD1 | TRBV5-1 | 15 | TGCGCCAGCAGCTTGGCAGGGACAGCCGACTATGGCTACACCTTC | CASSLAGTADYGYTF
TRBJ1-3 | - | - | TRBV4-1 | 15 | TGCGCCAGCAGCCAAGGCGAGAGCAGGGGAAACACCATATATTTT | CASSQGESRGNTIYF
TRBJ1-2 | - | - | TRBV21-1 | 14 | TGTGCCAGCCTTGGCCGGGACAATAACTATGGCTACACCTTC | CASLGRDNNYGYTF
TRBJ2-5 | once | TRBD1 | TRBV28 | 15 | TGTGCCAGCAGTCAAACAGGGGAGCGGAAAGAGACCCAGTACTTC | CASSQTGERKETQYF
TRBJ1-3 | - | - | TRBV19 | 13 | TGTGCCACCCGACAGGTCTCTGGAAACACCATATATTTT | CATRQVSGNTIYF
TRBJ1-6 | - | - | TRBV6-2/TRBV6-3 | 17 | TGTGCCAGCAGTTACGGCGACAGCAGCTACTATAATTCACCCCTCCACTTT | CASSYGDSSYYNSPLHF
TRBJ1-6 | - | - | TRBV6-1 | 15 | TGTGCCAGCAGTGACCAGGGGACACCTAATTCACCCCTCCACTTT | CASSDQGTPNSPLHF
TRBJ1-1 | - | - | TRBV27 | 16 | TGTGCCAGCAGTTTAGCGACACCAGGAACCAACACTGAAGCTTTCTTT | CASSLATPGTNTEAFF